This T cell receptor beta chain is from a study of blood T cell repertoires in COVID-19. Looking at the study overall: COVID-19 samples collected from the United States, Italy and Spain covered acute and convalescent phases. From T cells, B-cell-depleted T cells, or PBMCs came the material, which was cDNA or gDNA.

Source study methods: Estimates of nucleated cell counts were drawn from the amplification of reference gene primers. Here immunoSEQ multiplex PCR was the method, and the copy in TCRdb shows in-frame clones only, minus some. For V, J and clone size, that table is used; D and trimming come from the DNA. The profile shows under 300,000 clones, over 80% of them singletons. The TCR comes from a woman between 55 and 75 years old with active or convalescent COVID-19. The source material was peripheral blood.

CDR3: CASTVIQGVGELFF. As DNA, the CDR3 is TGTGCCAGCACCGTAATACAGGGGGTCGGGGAGCTGTTTTTT. The J gene is TRBJ2-2, the V gene TRBV6-5, with 8 bases lining up with TRBD1. After removal of 7 bases from V and 7 bases from J, the junction contained 8 bases not matched to a gene. This CDR3 is built from 14 residues. Germline V gene data show CDR1 as MNHEY and CDR2 as SVGAGI.